The clone carrying this T cell receptor (beta chain) was found many times. Its matching antigen is unknown. Reverse transcription of all isolated RNA meant that expressed TCRB transcripts were sequenced. Assay used: immunoSEQ multiplex PCR; TCRdb lists only in-frame clones, some missing. Of approximately 170,000 clones detected, approximately 7.9% appear once; the ten largest clones hold roughly 0.5%. The V and J ends lost 2 bases and 7 bases respectively, with 5 bases between them. From germline, CDR1 is SGHTA and CDR2 FQGNSA. The CDR3 has 11 amino acids. These data are taken from a study of beta chain features in type 1 diabetes. Study findings and constraints: Shortening that was moderate but significant affected the TCRB CDR3s of Type 1 diabetes patients in all four CD4+ subsets. When VDJ junctions were examined, type 1 diabetes patients showed fewer insertions and more deletions.

This clonotype was obtained from a man aged 18 to 30 with type 1 diabetes. Sequencing was carried out using central memory CD4+ T cells from blood. The genes are TRBV7-2 and TRBJ1-2, with D unresolved. The DNA for the CDR3 is TGTGCCAGCAGCTTAAACACTGGCTACACCTTC. Amino acid sequence: CASSLNTGYTF.